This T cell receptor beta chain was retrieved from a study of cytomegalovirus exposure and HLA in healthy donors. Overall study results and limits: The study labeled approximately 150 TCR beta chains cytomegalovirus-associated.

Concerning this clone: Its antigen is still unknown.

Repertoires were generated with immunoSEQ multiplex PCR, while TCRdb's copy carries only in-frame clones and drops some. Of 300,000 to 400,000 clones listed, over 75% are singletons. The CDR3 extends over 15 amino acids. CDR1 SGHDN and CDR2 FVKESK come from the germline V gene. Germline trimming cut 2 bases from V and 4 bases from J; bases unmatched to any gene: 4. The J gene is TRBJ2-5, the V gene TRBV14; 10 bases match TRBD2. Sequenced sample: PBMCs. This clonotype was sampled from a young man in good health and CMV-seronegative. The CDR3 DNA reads TGTGCCAGCAGCCAATGGACTAGCGGCATAGAGACCCAGTACTTC. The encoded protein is CASSQWTSGIETQYF. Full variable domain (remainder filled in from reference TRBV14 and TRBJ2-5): EAGVTQFPSHSVIEKGQTVTLRCDPISGHDNLYWYRRVMGKEIKFLLHFVKESKQDESGMPNNRFLAERTGGTYSTLKVQPAELEDSGVYFCASSQWTSGIETQYFGPGTRLLVL.